The T cell receptor beta chain under discussion was sequenced for a study of control samples from healthy donors and cancer patients. This CDR3 comprises 17 residues. Germline V gene data show CDR1 as MNHEY and CDR2 as SMNVEV (reference sequence). V gave up 8 bases and J gave up 3 bases, with 25 bases separating them. Measured with immunoSEQ multiplex PCR; TCRdb has only the in-frame clones, and not every one. Found here are some 140,000 clones, about nine tenths of them singletons; the top ten hold approximately 8%. The chain recombines TRBV27 with TRBJ1-1; no reliable D call. The sample was PBMCs. The receptor was isolated from a man aged 45-65 years with head and neck cancer. Here the CDR3 reads CASSTSYAGWADTEAFF. The DNA for the CDR3 is TGTGCCAGCTCTACTTCTTATGCGGGGTGGGCTGACACTGAAGCTTTCTTT.